The entry below gives a single T cell receptor (beta chain) sequence along with its context. Its specificity is not known. CDR3 length: 15 residues. CDR1 is MDHEN and CDR2 is SYDVKM in the germline V gene. V was cut by 3 bases and J by 5 bases, with 13 bases left in between. Treatment was busulfan-fludarabine conditioning, a marrow graft, and cyclophosphamide on days +3 and +4. The sample comes from a study of T cells after posttransplantation cyclophosphamide. Study-level points and caveats: Skin or GI-infiltrating T cells shared few TRB sequences with blood.

TCRdb keeps only in-frame clones here, not all; method: immunoSEQ multiplex PCR. Among under 8,000 clones listed, around 90% were seen once. Sample: PBMCs, taken 1404 days after allogeneic stem cell transplant with posttransplant cyclophosphamide. The receptor's source is a female patient aged 50 to 65 who received an allogeneic stem cell transplant from a related donor, was CMV-positive, and had no GVHD. Some T cells here may be from the graft donor. The chain employs TRBV28 and TRBJ1-4, with D perhaps TRBD1 (5 bases). CDR3 residues: CASSLQGRENEKLFF. The CDR3 DNA reads as TGTGCCAGCAGTTTGCAGGGACGGGAGAATGAAAAACTGTTTTTT.